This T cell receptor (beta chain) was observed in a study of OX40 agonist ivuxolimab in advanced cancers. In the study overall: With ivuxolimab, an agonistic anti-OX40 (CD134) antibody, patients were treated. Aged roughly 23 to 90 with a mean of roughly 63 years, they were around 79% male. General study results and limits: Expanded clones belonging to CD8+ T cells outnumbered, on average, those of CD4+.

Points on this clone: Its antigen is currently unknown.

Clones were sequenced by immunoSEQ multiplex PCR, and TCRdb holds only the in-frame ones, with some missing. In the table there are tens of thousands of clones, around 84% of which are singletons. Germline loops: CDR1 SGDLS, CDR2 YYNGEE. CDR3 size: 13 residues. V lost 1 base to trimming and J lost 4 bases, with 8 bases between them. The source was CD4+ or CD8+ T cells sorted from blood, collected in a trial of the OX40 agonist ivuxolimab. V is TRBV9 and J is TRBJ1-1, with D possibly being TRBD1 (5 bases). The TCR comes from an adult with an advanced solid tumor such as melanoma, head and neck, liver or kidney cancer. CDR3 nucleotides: TGTGCCAGCAGCGTACGGGGCGGCACTGAAGCTTTCTTT. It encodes CASSVRGGTEAFF. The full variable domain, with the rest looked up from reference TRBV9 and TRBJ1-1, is DSGVTQTPKHLITATGQRVTLRCSPRSGDLSVYWYQQSLDQGLQFLIQYYNGEERAKGNILERFSAQQFPDLHSELNLSSLELGDSALYFCASSVRGGTEAFFGQGTRLTVV.